This T cell receptor beta chain was sequenced for a study of vaccination effects on CD4 cells after COVID-19. TCRdb's table, derived via immunoSEQ multiplex PCR, lists solely in-frame clones and lacks some. The table has tens of thousands of clones, around 73% seen once; the top ten hold 1.2%. Before sequencing took place, the ViraFEST assay used viral peptide pools to expand antigen-specific CD4+ T cells. Having been cultured for ten to eleven days, the cells underwent CD4+ T cell isolation. Two-dose vaccination with either BNT162b2 or mRNA-1273 was given to the participants. Points on this clone: Its specificity is not known.

The TCR comes from a human donor who received a COVID-19 vaccine. Sequencing was performed on CD4+ T cells from PBMCs cultured with HCoV-229E spike peptides, taken after COVID-19 vaccination.

The CDR3 DNA reads as TGCAGTGCTAGTAGGCCGAACACTGAAGCTTTCTTT. Its translation: CSASRPNTEAFF. The V and J genes are TRBV20-1 and TRBJ1-1; no clear D. The CDR3 extends over 12 amino acids. Germline CDR1 DFQATT, CDR2 SNEGSKA (reference sequence). V gave up 3 bases and J gave up 1 base, with 6 bases separating them.